This T cell receptor beta chain appears in the sequencing data of a study of vaccination effects on CD4 cells after COVID-19. Findings and caveats of the study: There was marked clonal contraction among infection- and vaccine-induced clones late after vaccination.

With regard to this clone: Its target is not known.

Sequencing was preceded by expansion of antigen-specific CD4+ T cells with viral peptide pools in the ViraFEST assay. A 10-day culture period preceded the isolation of CD4+ T cells. Having tested negative for nucleocapsid antibodies, the vaccine recipients showed no prior SARS-CoV-2 infection. IL-2 medium was substituted for half the medium on days 3 and 7. Clones were sequenced by immunoSEQ multiplex PCR, and TCRdb holds only the in-frame ones, with some missing. The repertoire holds about 27,000 clones, with roughly two thirds as singletons. V lost 6 bases, J lost 3 bases, and 15 bases lay in between. The CDR3 totals 14 residues. The germline gives CDR1 WSHSY, CDR2 SAAADI.

This material consisted of CD4+ T cells from PBMCs cultured with SARS-CoV-2 spike peptides, taken before COVID-19 vaccination. This TCR was sampled from a human donor who received a COVID-19 vaccine. The gene calls are TRBV10-2 and TRBJ2-7, with D perhaps TRBD1 (5 bases). In DNA form, the CDR3 reads TGCGCCAGCAGAGCCCCTGGGGCAGGCTACGAGCAGTACTTC. This translates into CASRAPGAGYEQYF.